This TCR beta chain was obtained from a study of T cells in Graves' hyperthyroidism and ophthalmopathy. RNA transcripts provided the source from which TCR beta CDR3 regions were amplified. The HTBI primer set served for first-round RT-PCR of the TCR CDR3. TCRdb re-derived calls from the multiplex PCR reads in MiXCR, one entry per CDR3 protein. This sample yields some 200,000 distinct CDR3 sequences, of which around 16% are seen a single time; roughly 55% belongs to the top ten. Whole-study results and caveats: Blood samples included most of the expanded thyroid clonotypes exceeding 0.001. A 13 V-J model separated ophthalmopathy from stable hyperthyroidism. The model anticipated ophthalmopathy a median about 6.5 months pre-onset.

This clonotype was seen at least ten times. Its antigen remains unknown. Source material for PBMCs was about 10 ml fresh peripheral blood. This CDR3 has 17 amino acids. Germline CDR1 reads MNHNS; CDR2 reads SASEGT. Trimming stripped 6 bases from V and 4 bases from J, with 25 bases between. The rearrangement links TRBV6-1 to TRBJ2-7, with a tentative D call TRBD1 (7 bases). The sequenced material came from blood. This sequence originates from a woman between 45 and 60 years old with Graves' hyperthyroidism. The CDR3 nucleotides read TGTGCCAGCAGCGTGACGGGCGGGGACAGTTCCCTGTACGAGCAGTACTTC. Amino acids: CASSVTGGDSSLYEQYF.